This entry is about one T cell receptor (beta chain). The source of the sample is a study of PD-L1 blockade in urothelial cancer. Sequencing used immunoSEQ multiplex PCR; TCRdb keeps in-frame clones, though not all of them. The table has about 81,000 clones, 85% to 95% seen once. The CDR3 is made up of 16 amino acids. The germline CDR1 and CDR2 sequences are LGHNA and YSLEER. V lost 0 bases and J 6 bases, leaving 15 bases between the germline ends. This specimen was PBMCs, taken around atezolizumab (anti-PD-L1) treatment. This receptor was obtained from a man between 60 and 75 years old with urothelial cancer. The chain couples TRBV4-3 to TRBJ2-4, with D hard to call. The CDR3 DNA reads TGCGCCAGCAGCCAAGATCTGTTTAGCTTAGGAAACATTCAGTACTTC. Protein product: CASSQDLFSLGNIQYF.